This T cell receptor beta chain was identified in a study of T-cell reconstitution after alpha-beta-depleted transplantation in children. The sample holds many counts of this clonotype. TCRbeta library construction was performed incorporating unique molecular identifiers. TCRdb itself ran the PCR reads through MiXCR, one entry per CDR3 protein. The top ten hold roughly 31% of the sample, which has tens of thousands of distinct CDR3 sequences, approximately 6.1% seen once. Looked up from germline, CDR1 is MDHEN and CDR2 is SYDVKM. V gave up 5 bases and J gave up 4 bases, with 15 bases separating them. CDR3 length: 14 amino acids.

The sequencing used PBMCs, mostly from graft donor cells, collected 60 days after TCRalphabeta/CD19-depleted stem cell transplant. This TCR was sampled from a female patient between 2 and 10 years old who had a stem cell transplant for aplastic anemia, so the T cells may come from the graft donor. The chain couples TRBV28 to TRBJ2-7, with D perhaps TRBD1 (5 bases). The CDR3 region is CASSDRRSIYEQYF. As DNA, the CDR3 is TGTGCCAGCAGTGACAGACGCTCGATTTACGAGCAGTACTTC.